This TCR beta chain was captured in a study of siplizumab effects on memory and regulatory T cells. Study-level results: Proliferating siplizumab-culture Tregs lacked confirmation of suppressive function.

Some 100,000 TCR templates per sample were assayed. Generated by immunoSEQ multiplex PCR, the TCRdb table keeps only in-frame clones and is missing some. The sample includes some 100,000 clones, approximately 97% of them seen just once. Remarks on this clone: The antigen remains undetermined.

Deletions cut 0 bases from V and 6 bases from J, with 8 bases between. CDR3 length equals 14 residues. Germline V gene sequence: CDR1 MNHEY, CDR2 SVGAGI. V gene TRBV6-5 combines with J gene TRBJ1-4, with D tentatively TRBD1 (5 bases). The sequence was obtained from a human donor in good health. Sequences were obtained from naive CD4+ T cells sorted from blood. The CDR3 is CASSYSRGDEKLFF. CDR3 in DNA: TGTGCCAGCAGTTACTCTCGGGGGGATGAAAAACTGTTTTTT.